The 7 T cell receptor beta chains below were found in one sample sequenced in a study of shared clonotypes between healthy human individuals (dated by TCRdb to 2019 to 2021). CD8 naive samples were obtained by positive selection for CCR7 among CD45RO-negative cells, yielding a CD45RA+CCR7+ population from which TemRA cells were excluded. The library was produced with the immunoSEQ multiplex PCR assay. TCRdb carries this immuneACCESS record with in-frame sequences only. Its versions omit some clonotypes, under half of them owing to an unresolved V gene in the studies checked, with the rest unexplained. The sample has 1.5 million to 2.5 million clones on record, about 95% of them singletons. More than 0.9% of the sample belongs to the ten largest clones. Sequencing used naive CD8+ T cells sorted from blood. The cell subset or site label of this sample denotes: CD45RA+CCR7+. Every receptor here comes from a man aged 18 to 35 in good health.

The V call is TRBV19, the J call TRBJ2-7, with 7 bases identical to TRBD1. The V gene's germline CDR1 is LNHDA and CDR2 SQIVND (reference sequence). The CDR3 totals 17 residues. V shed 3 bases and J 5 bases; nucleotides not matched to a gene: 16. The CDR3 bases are TGTGCCAGTAGTATCGTTTTATTCGGGACAGTGCCCCACGAGCAGTACTTC. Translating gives CASSIVLFGTVPHEQYF.

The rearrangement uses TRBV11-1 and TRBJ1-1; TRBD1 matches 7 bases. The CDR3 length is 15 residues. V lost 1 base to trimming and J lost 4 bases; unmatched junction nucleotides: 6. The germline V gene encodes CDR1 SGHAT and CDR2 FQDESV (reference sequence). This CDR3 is CASSLGTGVSTEAFF. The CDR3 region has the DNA TGTGCCAGCAGCTTAGGAACAGGGGTAAGCACTGAAGCTTTCTTT.

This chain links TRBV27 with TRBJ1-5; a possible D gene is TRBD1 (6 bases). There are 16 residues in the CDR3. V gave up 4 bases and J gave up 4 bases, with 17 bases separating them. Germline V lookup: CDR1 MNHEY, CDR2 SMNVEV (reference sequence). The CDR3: CASSSHVGTTNQPQHF. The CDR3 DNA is TGTGCCAGCAGTTCCCACGTGGGGACAACTAATCAGCCCCAGCATTTT.

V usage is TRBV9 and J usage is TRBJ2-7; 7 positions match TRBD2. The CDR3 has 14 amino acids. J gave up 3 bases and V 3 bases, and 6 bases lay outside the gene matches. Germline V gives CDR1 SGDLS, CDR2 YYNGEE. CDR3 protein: CASSGGGDDYEQYF. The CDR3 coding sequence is TGTGCCAGCAGCGGGGGAGGGGATGACTACGAGCAGTACTTC.

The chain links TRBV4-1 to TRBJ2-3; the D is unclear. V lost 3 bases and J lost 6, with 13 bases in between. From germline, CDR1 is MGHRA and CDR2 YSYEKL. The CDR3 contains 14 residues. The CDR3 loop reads CASSQGIVVDTQYF. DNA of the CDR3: TGCGCCAGCAGCCAGGGCATCGTTGTGGATACGCAGTATTTT.

The CDR3 sequence: CASSLRGTAYNSPLHF. CDR3 coding DNA: TGTGCCAGCAGCTTACGAGGGACAGCTTATAATTCACCCCTCCACTTT. The chain links TRBV7-8 to TRBJ1-6; 7 bases map to TRBD1. Germline loops: CDR1 SGHVS, CDR2 FQNEAQ. The J segment lost 4 bases and the V segment lost 2 bases, leaving 5 bases of the junction unmatched. The CDR3 is 16 residues long.

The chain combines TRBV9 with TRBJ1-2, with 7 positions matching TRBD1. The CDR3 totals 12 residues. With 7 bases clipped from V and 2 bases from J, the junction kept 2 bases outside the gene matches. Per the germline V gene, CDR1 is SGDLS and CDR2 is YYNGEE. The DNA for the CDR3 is TGTGCCAGCGAGGGACAGAACTATGGCTACACCTTC. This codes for CASEGQNYGYTF.